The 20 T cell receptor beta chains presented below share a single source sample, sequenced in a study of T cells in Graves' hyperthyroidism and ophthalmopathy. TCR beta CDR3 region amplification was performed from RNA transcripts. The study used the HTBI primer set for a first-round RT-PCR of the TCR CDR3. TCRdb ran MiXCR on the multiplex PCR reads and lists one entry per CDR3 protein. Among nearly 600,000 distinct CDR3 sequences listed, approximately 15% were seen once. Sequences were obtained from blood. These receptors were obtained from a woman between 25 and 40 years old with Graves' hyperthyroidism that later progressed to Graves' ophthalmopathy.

In nucleotides, the CDR3 is TGCGCCAGCAGCTTGGATCAGGGGTCCACCGGGGAGCTGTTTTTT. This codes for CASSLDQGSTGELFF. The chain links TRBV5-1 to TRBJ2-2; D is perhaps TRBD1 (6 bases). In germline, CDR1 is SGHRS, CDR2 YFSETQ. Between the trimmed V and J ends, which lost 0 bases and 4 bases, there was a span of 10 bases. The CDR3 runs to 15 residues.

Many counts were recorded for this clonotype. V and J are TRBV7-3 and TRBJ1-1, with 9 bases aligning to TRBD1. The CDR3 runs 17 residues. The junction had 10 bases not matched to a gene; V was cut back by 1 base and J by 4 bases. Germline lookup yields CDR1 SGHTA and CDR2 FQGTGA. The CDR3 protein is CASSLRGGDRETTEAFF. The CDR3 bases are TGTGCCAGCAGCTTAAGGGGGGGGGACAGGGAGACCACTGAAGCTTTCTTT.

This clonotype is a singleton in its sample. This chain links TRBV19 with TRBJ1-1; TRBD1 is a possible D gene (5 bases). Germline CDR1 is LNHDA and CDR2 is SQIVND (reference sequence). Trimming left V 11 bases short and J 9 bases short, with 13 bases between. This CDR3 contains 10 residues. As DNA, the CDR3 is TGTGCCGGCAGGGCGGTTAAAGCTTTCTTT. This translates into CAGRAVKAFF.

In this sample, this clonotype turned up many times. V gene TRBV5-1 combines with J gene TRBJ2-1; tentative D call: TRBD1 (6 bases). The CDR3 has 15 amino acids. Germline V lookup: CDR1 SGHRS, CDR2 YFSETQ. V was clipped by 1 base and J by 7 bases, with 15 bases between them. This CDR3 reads CASSLSTGRTNEQFF. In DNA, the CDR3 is TGCGCCAGCAGCTTGTCCACAGGGCGGACTAATGAGCAGTTCTTC.

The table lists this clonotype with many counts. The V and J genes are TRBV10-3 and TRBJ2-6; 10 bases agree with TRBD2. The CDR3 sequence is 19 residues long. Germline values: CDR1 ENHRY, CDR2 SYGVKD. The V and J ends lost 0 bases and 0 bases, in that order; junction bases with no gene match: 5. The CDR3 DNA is TGTGCCATCAGTGAGTCAGCGGGAGGGCCCGTCTCTGGGGCCAACGTCCTGACTTTC. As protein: CAISESAGGPVSGANVLTF.

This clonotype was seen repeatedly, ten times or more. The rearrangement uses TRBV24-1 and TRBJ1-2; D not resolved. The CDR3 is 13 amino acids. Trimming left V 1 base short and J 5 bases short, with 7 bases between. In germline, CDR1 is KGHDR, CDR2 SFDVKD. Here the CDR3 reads CATSDFGDYGYTF. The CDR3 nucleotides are TGTGCCACCAGTGATTTCGGGGATTATGGCTACACCTTC.

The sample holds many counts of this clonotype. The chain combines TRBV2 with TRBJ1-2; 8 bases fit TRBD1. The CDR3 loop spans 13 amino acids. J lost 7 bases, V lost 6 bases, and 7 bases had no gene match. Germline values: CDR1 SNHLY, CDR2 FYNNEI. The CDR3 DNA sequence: TGTGCCAGCAGACCACAGGGGGTGAGTGGCTACACCTTC. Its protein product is CASRPQGVSGYTF.

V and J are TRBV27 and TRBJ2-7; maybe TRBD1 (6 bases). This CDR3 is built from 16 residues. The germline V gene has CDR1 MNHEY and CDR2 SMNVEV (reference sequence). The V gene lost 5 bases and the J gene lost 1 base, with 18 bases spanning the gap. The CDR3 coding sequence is TGTGCCAGCAGTCCGAGCACCACAGGGAGTTCCTACGAGCAGTACTTC. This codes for CASSPSTTGSSYEQYF.

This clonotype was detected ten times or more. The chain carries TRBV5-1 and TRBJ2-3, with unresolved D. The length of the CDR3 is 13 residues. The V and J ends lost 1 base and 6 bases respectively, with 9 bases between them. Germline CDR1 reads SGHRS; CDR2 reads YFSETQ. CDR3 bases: TGCGCCAGCAGCTTGAAGCCCGGGGATACGCAGTATTTT. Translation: CASSLKPGDTQYF.

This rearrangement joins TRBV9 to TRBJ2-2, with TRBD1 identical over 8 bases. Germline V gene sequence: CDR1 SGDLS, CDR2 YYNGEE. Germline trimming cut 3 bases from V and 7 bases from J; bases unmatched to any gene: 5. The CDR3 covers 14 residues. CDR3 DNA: TGTGCCAGCAGCGAGAGACAGGGGTGCGGGGAGCTGTTTTTT. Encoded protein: CASSERQGCGELFF.

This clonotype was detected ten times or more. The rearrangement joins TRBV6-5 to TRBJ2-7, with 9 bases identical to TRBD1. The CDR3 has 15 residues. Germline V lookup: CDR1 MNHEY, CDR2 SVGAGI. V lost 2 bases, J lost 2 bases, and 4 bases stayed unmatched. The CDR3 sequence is CASSYGTGLAYEQYF. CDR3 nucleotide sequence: TGTGCCAGCAGTTACGGGACAGGGCTAGCCTACGAGCAGTACTTC.

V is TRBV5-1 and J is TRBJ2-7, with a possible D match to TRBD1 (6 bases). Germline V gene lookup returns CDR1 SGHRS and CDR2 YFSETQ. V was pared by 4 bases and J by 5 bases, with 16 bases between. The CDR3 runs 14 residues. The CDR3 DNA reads TGCGCCAGCAGCGTACAGGGTGGAGATAACGAGCAGTACTTC. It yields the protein CASSVQGGDNEQYF.

Written as DNA, the CDR3 is TGCAGTGCTATCAACTTACAGGGATACGAGCAGTACTTC. Translating it yields CSAINLQGYEQYF. The chain links TRBV20-1 to TRBJ2-7, with D tentatively TRBD1 (6 bases). Germline assignment: CDR1 DFQATT and CDR2 SNEGSKA (reference sequence). This CDR3 is 13 amino acids long. Trimming cost V 4 bases and J 4 bases, with 14 bases left between them.

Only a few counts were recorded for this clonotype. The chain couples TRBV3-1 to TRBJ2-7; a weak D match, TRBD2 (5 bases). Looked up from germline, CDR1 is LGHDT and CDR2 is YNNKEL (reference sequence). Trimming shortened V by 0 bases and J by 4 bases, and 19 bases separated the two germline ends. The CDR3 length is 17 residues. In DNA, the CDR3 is TGTGCCAGCAGCCAAGATAGCGCGGGCAGCCACTCTTACGAGCAGTACTTC. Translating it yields CASSQDSAGSHSYEQYF.

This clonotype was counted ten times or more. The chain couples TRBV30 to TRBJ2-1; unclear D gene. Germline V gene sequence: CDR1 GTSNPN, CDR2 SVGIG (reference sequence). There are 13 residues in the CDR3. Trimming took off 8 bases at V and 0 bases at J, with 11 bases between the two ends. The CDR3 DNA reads TGTGCCGAAGAAGGCAACTCCTACAATGAGCAGTTCTTC. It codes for CAEEGNSYNEQFF.

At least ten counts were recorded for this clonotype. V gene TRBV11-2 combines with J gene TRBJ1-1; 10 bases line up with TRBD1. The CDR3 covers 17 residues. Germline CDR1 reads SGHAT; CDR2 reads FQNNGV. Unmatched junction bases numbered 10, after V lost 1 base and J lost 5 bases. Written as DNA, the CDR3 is TGTGCCAGCAGCTTAGCGACAGGGGGCATTCGCATGACTGAAGCTTTCTTT. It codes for CASSLATGGIRMTEAFF.

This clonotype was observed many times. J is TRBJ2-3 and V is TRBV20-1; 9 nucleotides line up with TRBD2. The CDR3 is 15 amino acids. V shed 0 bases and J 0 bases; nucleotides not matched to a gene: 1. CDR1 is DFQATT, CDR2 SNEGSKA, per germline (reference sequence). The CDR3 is CSARDLAGSTDTQYF. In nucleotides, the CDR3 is TGCAGTGCTAGAGATCTAGCGGGAAGCACAGATACGCAGTATTTT.

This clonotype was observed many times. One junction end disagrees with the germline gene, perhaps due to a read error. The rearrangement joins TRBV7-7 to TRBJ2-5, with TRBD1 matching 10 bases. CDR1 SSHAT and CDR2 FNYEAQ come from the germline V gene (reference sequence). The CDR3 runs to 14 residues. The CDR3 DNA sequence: TGTGCTAGCAGCCCGGGACAGGGGAGAAAGACCCAGTACTTC. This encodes CASSPGQGRKTQYF.

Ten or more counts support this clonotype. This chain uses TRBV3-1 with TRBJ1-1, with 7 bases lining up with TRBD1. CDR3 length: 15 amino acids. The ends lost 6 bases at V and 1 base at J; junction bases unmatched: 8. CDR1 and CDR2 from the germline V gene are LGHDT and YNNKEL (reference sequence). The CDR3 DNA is TGTGCCAGCAGGCCTTCAGGGGGAGCGAACACTGAAGCTTTCTTT. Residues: CASRPSGGANTEAFF.

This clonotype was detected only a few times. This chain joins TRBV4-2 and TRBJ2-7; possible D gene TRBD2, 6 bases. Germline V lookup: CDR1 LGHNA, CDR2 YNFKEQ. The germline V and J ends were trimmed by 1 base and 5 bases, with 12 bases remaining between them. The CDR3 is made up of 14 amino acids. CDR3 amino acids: CASSQGASANEQYF. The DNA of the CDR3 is TGTGCCAGCAGCCAAGGGGCTAGCGCCAACGAGCAGTACTTC.